These 6 T cell receptor beta chains came from one sample sequenced in a study of CD8 T cell repertoires and HIV-1 epitope variants. TCRdb's table, derived via immunoSEQ multiplex PCR, lists solely in-frame clones and lacks some. The table records a few thousand clones, around 60% of them present only once. No antigen has been assigned to these receptors. The material sequenced was cultured CD8+ T cells derived from PBMCs. These receptors were taken from a male donor with HIV.

The chain carries TRBV7-3 and TRBJ2-5, with TRBD1 matching 10 bases. The junction had 6 bases not matched to a gene; V was cut back by 6 bases and J by 2 bases. The CDR3 contains 15 residues. Looked up from germline, CDR1 is SGHTA and CDR2 is FQGTGA. CDR3 residues: CASSNGQGGQETQYF. CDR3 bases: TGTGCCAGCAGTAACGGACAGGGGGGACAAGAGACCCAGTACTTC.

The chain carries TRBV7-9 and TRBJ2-1; D is possibly TRBD2 (5 bases). V lost 5 bases to trimming and J lost 9 bases, with 11 bases between them. Germline assignment: CDR1 SEHNR and CDR2 FQNEAQ (reference sequence). The CDR3 is made up of 12 amino acids. The CDR3 DNA follows: TGTGCCAGCAGCCGCTCGGGGTTTGAGCAGTTCTTC. As protein: CASSRSGFEQFF.

The chain employs TRBV9 and TRBJ2-7; 12 bases are a match to TRBD1. V was pared by 3 bases and J by 2 bases, with 12 bases of the junction left unmatched. Germline-derived CDR1 and CDR2 are SGDLS and YYNGEE. CDR3 length equals 18 residues. CDR3 coding DNA: TGTGCCAGCAGCGGGGCCCAGGGGACAGGGGGCAGGACCTACGAGCAGTACTTC. Protein: CASSGAQGTGGRTYEQYF.

The chain employs TRBV19 and TRBJ1-1; unclear D gene. The V and J ends lost 5 bases and 9 bases respectively, with 13 bases between them. Germline V lookup: CDR1 LNHDA, CDR2 SQIVND (reference sequence). CDR3 length: 12 residues. The CDR3 DNA reads as TGTGCCAGTAGTTCCTCCGGGAGGCAAGCTTTCTTT. Its protein is CASSSSGRQAFF.

In its sample, this clone was seen a few times. This chain's CDR3 is CASSYSLPGGADGYTF. CDR3 DNA sequence: TGTGCCAGCAGTTACTCCTTGCCAGGGGGCGCGGATGGCTACACCTTC. V and J are TRBV6-6 and TRBJ1-2; 8 bases fit TRBD1. The germline gives CDR1 MNHNY, CDR2 SVGAGI (reference sequence). The CDR3 is 16 amino acids. Trimming at V came to 0 bases and at J to 6 bases, leaving 9 bases not matched to a gene.

This clone was recorded a few times. This sequence joins TRBV6-1 and TRBJ1-5; D gene ambiguous. The CDR3 is 15 amino acids. V lost 6 bases to trimming and J lost 5 bases, with 17 bases between them. Germline V gene data show CDR1 as MNHNS and CDR2 as SASEGT. For the CDR3, the DNA is TGTGCCAGCAGCGTAGACACCGACAACTATCAGCCCCAGCATTTT. Translating gives CASSVDTDNYQPQHF.